This T cell receptor (beta chain) came from a study of response to subunit inactivated influenza vaccine. The study's findings and limits: Authors proposed each seasonal influenza vaccination draws in few new T cells.

In regard to this clonotype: What it recognizes is unknown.

V lost 2 bases to trimming and J lost 0 bases; unmatched junction nucleotides: 13. Germline CDR1 and CDR2: LGHNA and YSLEER. The CDR3 length is 20 residues. TCRdb called the RT-PCR reads again in MiXCR, with one record for every CDR3 protein. This repertoire shows 450,000 to 600,000 distinct CDR3 sequences, about 8% found once; its top ten account for 10% to 15%. Sequencing used PBMCs from blood, obtained roughly 24 months after vaccination. The J gene is TRBJ2-3, the V gene TRBV4-3; 11 positions agree with TRBD2. This receptor was taken from a man between 50 and 69 years old who received an inactivated influenza vaccine. The CDR3 loop reads CASSQYLRLAGRSSTDTQYF. As DNA, the CDR3 is TGCGCCAGCAGCCAATATCTAAGACTAGCGGGGAGATCAAGCACAGATACGCAGTATTTT.